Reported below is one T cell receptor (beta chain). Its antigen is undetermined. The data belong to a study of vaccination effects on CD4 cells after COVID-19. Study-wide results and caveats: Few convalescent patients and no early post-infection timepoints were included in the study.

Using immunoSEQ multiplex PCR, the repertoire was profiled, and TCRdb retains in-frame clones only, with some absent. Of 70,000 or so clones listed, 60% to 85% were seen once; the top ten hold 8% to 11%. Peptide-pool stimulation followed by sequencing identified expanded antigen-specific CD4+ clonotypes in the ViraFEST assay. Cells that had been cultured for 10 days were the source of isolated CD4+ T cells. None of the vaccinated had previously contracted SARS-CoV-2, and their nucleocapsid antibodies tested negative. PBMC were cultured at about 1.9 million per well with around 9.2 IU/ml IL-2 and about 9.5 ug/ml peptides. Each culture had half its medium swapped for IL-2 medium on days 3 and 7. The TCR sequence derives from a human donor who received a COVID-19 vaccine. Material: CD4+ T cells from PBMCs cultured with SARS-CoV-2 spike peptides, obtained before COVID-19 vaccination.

The CDR3 DNA follows: TGCGCCAGCAGCTTGGAGACAGGCACAGATACGCAGTATTTT. Its protein is CASSLETGTDTQYF. The chain carries TRBV5-1 and TRBJ2-3; weak D call: TRBD1 (5 bases). The CDR3 extends over 14 amino acids. V was pared by 0 bases and J by 1 base, with 6 bases between. The V gene's germline CDR1 is SGHRS and CDR2 YFSETQ. Supplemented by reference TRBV5-1 and TRBJ2-3, the full variable domain reads KAGVTQTPRYLIKTRGQQVTLSCSPISGHRSVSWYQQTPGQGLQFLFEYFSETQRNKGNFPGRFSGRQFSNSRSEMNVSTLELGDSALYLCASSLETGTDTQYFGPGTRLTVL.